This T cell receptor beta chain was documented in a study of Graves' ophthalmopathy and Graves' hyperthyroidism. The V gene lost 2 bases and the J gene lost 8 bases, with 22 bases spanning the gap. The CDR3 has 17 residues. Germline CDR1 is DFQATT and CDR2 is SNEGSKA (reference sequence). TCR beta CDR3 regions were amplified from RNA transcripts. The authors performed first-round RT-PCR with HTBI primers and then a second-round multiplex PCR. TCRdb reprocessed the multiplex PCR reads via MiXCR and lists one record per CDR3 protein. The sample has 740,000 or so distinct CDR3 sequences, approximately 40% seen once.

The genes are TRBV20-1 and TRBJ1-6; the D gene is possibly TRBD1 (6 bases). This receptor was identified in an adult man with Graves' ophthalmopathy. Source material: peripheral blood. CDR3 DNA: TGCAGTGCTAGACCCCCTACAGGGAGGACCTCTTATTCACCCCTCCACTTT. Protein product: CSARPPTGRTSYSPLHF.